A single sample is the source of the 7 T cell receptor beta chains below, sequenced in a study of regulatory T cells in long-lasting Graves disease. Time point in this sample: persistent/refractory GD, antithyroid drugs over 5 years with positive TRAb. There was RNA extracted from PBMCs, and the TCR library was made from it. TCR beta libraries were built with iRepertoire HTBI primers and Arm-PCR of CDR3 regions. TCRdb recomputed calls from the multiplex PCR reads with MiXCR, one row per CDR3 protein. The data show about 430,000 distinct CDR3 sequences, around 23% seen once. The input for sequencing was peripheral blood mononuclear cells (PBMCs), taken when the disease was refractory, from a patient treated with antithyroid drugs. The source is a female donor with Graves disease.

The V and J genes are TRBV7-9 and TRBJ1-1; D is undetermined. V lost 5 bases, J lost 3 bases, and 10 bases lay in between. Germline-derived CDR1 and CDR2 are SEHNR and FQNEAQ (reference sequence). The length of the CDR3 is 13 residues. CDR3 in DNA: TGTGCCAGCAGCCCAGGACGGCACACTGAAGCTTTCTTT. Its translation: CASSPGRHTEAFF.

This chain connects TRBV27 to TRBJ2-4; D gene ambiguous. The length of the CDR3 is 16 residues. Germline assignment: CDR1 MNHEY and CDR2 SMNVEV (reference sequence). Trimming took off 1 base at V and 0 bases at J, with 10 bases between the two ends. CDR3 nucleotides: TGTGCCAGCAGTTTATATCAGTCTCTAGCCAAAAACATTCAGTACTTC. Its protein product is CASSLYQSLAKNIQYF.

Details on this clonotype: The germline gene is not matched at one end of the junction; a read error may be the cause. The genes are TRBV19 and TRBJ1-2, with TRBD1 as a possible D gene (5 bases). This CDR3 has 14 residues. Germline CDR1 and CDR2: LNHDA and SQIVND (reference sequence). For the CDR3, the DNA is TGTGCCGGTAGTGGGGGGGTAGCTAACTATGGCTACACCTTC. Protein: CAGSGGVANYGYTF.

This clonotype was seen at least ten times. V is TRBV29-1 and J is TRBJ2-5, with TRBD2 matching over 14 bases. CDR3 length equals 15 residues. Looked up from germline, CDR1 is SQVTM and CDR2 is ANQGSEA. V dropped 6 bases and J dropped 7; count of bases not matched to a gene: 10. The CDR3 DNA is TGCAGCGTCGTCGGGACTAGCGGGAGTGAGGGGACCCAGTACTTC. It specifies CSVVGTSGSEGTQYF.

This clonotype came up a few times. The J gene is TRBJ1-1, the V gene TRBV30, with 7 nucleotides matching TRBD1. The V gene's germline CDR1 is GTSNPN and CDR2 SVGIG (reference sequence). This CDR3 region has 15 residues. V dropped 5 bases and J dropped 6; count of bases not matched to a gene: 15. Written as DNA, the CDR3 is TGTGCCTGGTCGGGAGCCGGGACAGTCAATCCTGAAGCTTTCTTT. Amino acid sequence: CAWSGAGTVNPEAFF.

This rearrangement joins TRBV7-6 to TRBJ1-1, with D uncertain. This CDR3 spans 13 amino acids. Germline CDR1 SGHVS, CDR2 FNYEAQ. V was shortened by 0 bases and J by 1 base, with 3 bases between the two germline ends. CDR3 bases: TGTGCCAGCAGCTTAGCCAAGAACACTGAAGCTTTCTTT. It yields the protein CASSLAKNTEAFF.

The chain combines TRBV20-1 with TRBJ1-1; no clear D. V gave up 4 bases and J gave up 3 bases, with 6 bases separating them. The CDR3 is made up of 11 amino acids. CDR1 is DFQATT, CDR2 SNEGSKA, per germline (reference sequence). DNA of the CDR3: TGCAGTGCTATCCGGGACACTGAAGCTTTCTTT. The encoded protein is CSAIRDTEAFF.